This T cell receptor beta chain was obtained from a study of radiotherapy plus CTLA-4 blockade in lung cancer. Study overall: Roughly a sixth of enrolled patients responded objectively, and over 30% had disease control. Regarding the study as a whole: Blood-borne expansion of tumor-derived TCR clones followed radiotherapy plus ipilimumab.

Those patients who had chemo-refractory metastatic non-small-cell lung cancer were given focal radiation along with CTLA-4 blockade through ipilimumab. Repertoires were generated with immunoSEQ multiplex PCR, while TCRdb's copy carries only in-frame clones and drops some. Among 45,000 to 60,000 clones listed, about three quarters were seen once. Note on this clone: Its antigen is undetermined.

Looked up from germline, CDR1 is SGHAT and CDR2 is FQDESV (reference sequence). Trimming removed 5 bases from V and 1 base from J, with 8 bases in between. The CDR3 length is 13 residues. Source: peripheral blood, taken from a patient treated with radiotherapy plus ipilimumab. This chain joins TRBV11-1 and TRBJ1-1; D may be TRBD1 (6 bases). The clonotype originates from a human donor with non-small cell lung cancer whose response to radiotherapy plus ipilimumab could not be evaluated. CDR3 nucleotides: TGTGCCAGCAGCCTGACAGGGAACACTGAAGCTTTCTTT. Translation gives CASSLTGNTEAFF.